Given below is one TCR beta chain in context. Trimming pared 2 bases from V and 6 bases from J, leaving 15 bases between. The germline CDR1 and CDR2 sequences are SGHTA and FQGNSA. The CDR3 is made up of 15 amino acids. From the 5' RACE reads, TCRdb called clonotypes with MiXCR, one entry per CDR3 protein. The table has almost 550,000 distinct CDR3 sequences, 20% seen once. This sample is part of a study of T-cell memory formation after mild COVID-19. The source is an adult woman who had mild COVID-19 (a few samples of this study predate the infection). Cell type and time point are not known. This rearrangement joins TRBV7-2 to TRBJ2-3; D is perhaps TRBD1 or TRBD2 (6 bases each). The sequenced material came from PBMCs or a T cell subset sorted from them (not recorded which). DNA of the CDR3: TGTGCCAGCAGCTTACGGGGGCAGGGGCGGGATACGCAGTATTTT. Its protein is CASSLRGQGRDTQYF.